What follows is one TCR beta chain and its context. Its recognized antigen is unknown. Base quality data are lacking; no much larger clone is found one base away. This sample stems from a study of blood T cells in healthy people across ages (dated by TCRdb to 2015 to 2017). Background on the whole study: Template switching captured roughly one uniquely barcoded TCR beta cDNA molecule per two T cells in model experiments. Age-related changes in TCR beta repertoire diversity were measured in the study by deep sequencing normalized with unique cDNA molecular identifiers. The donors were divided into four age groups: young (average 16 years), middle-aged (about 40), aged (approximately 62) and long-lived (about 84). To avoid experimental bias, donors of different ages were distributed randomly across sequencing lanes. The study analyzed two additional independent replicas of 1 million unique cDNA reads from the same blood draw for two donors, one aged 18 to 30 and one aged 80 or older.

The donors were around 39 Caucasian individuals from Russia, aged about 6 to 95 years, who were systemically healthy. About 10 milliliters of peripheral blood were collected from each donor into EDTA-treated Vacutainer tubes. Ficoll-Paque density-gradient centrifugation was used to isolate PBMCs, with at least 6 million obtained per sample. Trizol reagent was used to extract total RNA from PBMCs, with at least 5.5 micrograms per sample. For every donor, flow cytometry on a PBMC aliquot measured the percentage of naive CD45RAhigh/CD27high T cells. V is clipped by 5 bases and J by 0 bases, and the sequence between their germline boundaries is 10 bases long. The germline V gene sets CDR1 to MNHEY and CDR2 to SVGAGI. There are 14 amino acids in the CDR3, from cysteine to phenylalanine inclusive. The only DNA kept is the CDR3, 42 bases in frame from the first base. The paper as a whole reports these results and caveats: The percentage of naive T cells measured by flow cytometry correlated strongly with observed TCR beta diversity. Observed TCR beta diversity per million T cells fell roughly linearly with age, and a significant reduction was already apparent by age roughly 40. Because profiling used bulk unsorted PBMCs, naive and antigen-experienced compartments could not be compared conclusively. Because donor CMV infection status was unknown, age-related changes in expanded clonotypes were potentially confounded. Compared with the aged group, more naive CD4+ T cells, fewer expanded clones and increased TCR diversity were shown by the long-lived group, suggesting age selection. Estimates of total diversity from one million sequenced T cells were regarded as lower bounds and underestimates.

Libraries were built with 5' RACE. Sequencing used an Illumina HiSeq 2500. A second PCR of about 6 to 11 cycles was run with a J-beta primer mix and a sample-barcoded 5' primer. A template-switch 5' adaptor carrying 12 random nucleotides introduced a unique molecular identifier onto each TCR beta cDNA molecule. At least 2.5 million CDR3-containing paired-end reads were obtained from each sample. First-strand cDNA synthesis was performed from all RNA using the Mint cDNA synthesis kit, with priming by a TRBC-specific oligonucleotide. Following uracil-DNA glycosylase treatment, a first 18-cycle PCR with universal primers M1SS and BC2_uni_R was performed on all cDNA. The original methods were these. For normalization, 1 million high-quality reads, each with a distinct molecular identifier, were randomly selected from each sample. Reads sharing molecular identifiers were discarded rather than binned into consensus sequences. MiTCR, with a Q25 quality threshold and the strictest error-elimination algorithm, was used for CDR3 identification, clonotype clustering and error correction. A nonparametric unseen species model using Euler transformation provided a lower-bound estimate of total TCR beta diversity. TCRdb reanalyzed the raw reads on its own, using fastp at Q25 for trimming and MiXCR for clone calling, and kept in-frame beta chains. Under each unique CDR3 protein, matching rows form one entry showing the most common genes and DNA. The V and J calls come from TCRdb's annotation, not from the publication. Counted in this sample were around 710,000 distinct CDR3 sequences; roughly 44% of them appeared once. The ten largest make up approximately 22% of the sample.

The chain couples TRBV6-5 to TRBJ1-2; the D gene lacks a confident call. Sequencing was done on a sample of blood. The origin of this receptor is a woman aged 60-70 years in good health. The CDR3 reads as follows: CASSEGSANYGYTF. Read as DNA, the sequence is TGTGCCAGCAGTGAAGGGTCAGCTAACTATGGCTACACCTTC.